This T cell receptor beta chain was recorded in a study of identical twins. TCRdb passed the 5' RACE reads through MiXCR, listing each CDR3 protein once. The sample lists around 470,000 distinct CDR3 sequences; 14% were seen once. The CDR3 loop spans 14 amino acids. V was clipped by 6 bases and J by 5 bases, with 16 bases between them. Study-wide results and caveats: Fewer insertions marked abundant cord blood beta clonotypes; young adult naive trended weakly, memory not at all.

This clonotype was observed a few times. The antigen is not known. The same sample was also studied in work on yellow fever vaccine responses in identical twins. That report adds: Twins' vaccine T cell response reportedly gave the appearance of partial convergence and partial personalization.

The chain carries TRBV12-3 or TRBV12-4 and TRBJ2-5; D is perhaps TRBD2 (7 bases). The origin of this receptor is a woman in her late teens or twenties in good health. The sample comprised CD4+ T cells sorted from blood. The DNA for the CDR3 is TGTGCCAGCAGCCTCGAAGGGGGAGGGGAGACCCAGTACTTC. It translates to CASSLEGGGETQYF.